These 5 T cell receptor beta chains were all obtained from the same sample, sequenced in a study of T cell responses to AZD1222 COVID-19 vaccine. Produced via immunoSEQ multiplex PCR; TCRdb's table is partial and in-frame only. This table has roughly 120,000 clones, approximately 85% appearing once. The material sequenced was peripheral blood, taken 28 days after the second AZD1222 dose. These receptors were collected from an adult who received the AZD1222 COVID-19 vaccine.

This clone was observed many times. The chain combines TRBV6-2 or TRBV6-3 with TRBJ1-1, with D hard to call. The CDR3 contains 12 residues. Germline lookup yields CDR1 MNHEY and CDR2 SVGEGT. The V end was cut by 4 bases, the J end by 3 bases, with 6 bases between. The CDR3 here is CASSFTYTEAFF. The CDR3 DNA reads TGTGCCAGCAGTTTCACTTACACTGAAGCTTTCTTT.

The V gene is TRBV5-6, the J gene TRBJ1-3, with TRBD1 matching over 7 bases. V lost 0 bases to trimming and J lost 0 bases; unmatched junction nucleotides: 6. Germline assignment: CDR1 SGHDT and CDR2 YYEEEE. The CDR3 loop spans 17 amino acids. CDR3 sequence: CASSLGSRDSSGNTIYF. For the CDR3, the DNA is TGTGCCAGCAGCTTGGGGAGCCGGGACAGCTCTGGAAACACCATATATTTT. Based on the CDR3 plus reference TRBV5-6 and TRBJ1-3, the full variable domain is DAGVTQSPTHLIKTRGQQVTLRCSPKSGHDTVSWYQQALGQGPQFIFQYYEEEERQRGNFPDRFSGHQFPNYSSELNVNALLLGDSALYLCASSLGSRDSSGNTIYFGEGSWLTVV.

This chain uses TRBV27 with TRBJ1-1, with a tentative D call TRBD1 (6 bases). Germline-derived CDR1 and CDR2 are MNHEY and SMNVEV (reference sequence). CDR3 length: 13 amino acids. Trimming removed 4 bases at V and 1 base at J, with 7 bases between. CDR3 protein: CASSYRANTEAFF. DNA for the CDR3: TGTGCCAGCAGTTACAGGGCGAACACTGAAGCTTTCTTT.

The chain joins TRBV11-3 to TRBJ1-1; D gene unclear. Germline V CDR1 and CDR2: SGHNT, YENEEA. Trimming shortened V by 4 bases and J by 8 bases, and 17 bases separated the two germline ends. The CDR3 sequence is 14 residues long. The CDR3 reads CASSWGTRDREAFF. CDR3 bases: TGTGCCAGCAGCTGGGGAACGAGGGATCGGGAAGCTTTCTTT.

J is TRBJ1-1 and V is TRBV29-1; D remains ambiguous. The germline V gene encodes CDR1 SQVTM and CDR2 ANQGSEA. V lost 7 bases and J lost 0, with 18 bases in between. The CDR3 contains 15 residues. In nucleotides, the CDR3 is TGCAGCGCCGAAAGGGCGGATAACATGAACACTGAAGCTTTCTTT. Amino acids: CSAERADNMNTEAFF.